The next 5 T cell receptor beta chains were all read from a single sample in a study of T cells after yellow fever vaccination. MiXCR, run by TCRdb on the 5' RACE reads, gives a single entry per CDR3 protein. This table holds some 240,000 distinct CDR3 sequences, 3% to 3.5% found once. The source was CD4+ T cells sorted from PBMCs, collected 10 days after the yellow fever booster vaccination. The receptor source for this set is a man aged 18 to 29 who received the YFV17D yellow fever vaccine.

This clonotype showed up many times. The J gene is TRBJ2-3, the V gene TRBV7-3; tentatively, D is TRBD1 (7 bases). Deletions cut 5 bases from V and 6 bases from J, with 18 bases between. CDR3 length: 15 amino acids. Germline-derived CDR1 and CDR2 are SGHTA and FQGTGA. The CDR3 DNA follows: TGTGCCAGCAGCCAATCCACCCCAGGGGGGGATACGCAGTATTTT. Translating gives CASSQSTPGGDTQYF.

This clonotype was seen many times. V usage is TRBV10-2 and J usage is TRBJ2-1; tentatively, D is TRBD1 (5 bases). The CDR3 consists of 15 residues. Germline V lookup: CDR1 WSHSY, CDR2 SAAADI. Trimming removed 4 bases from V and 4 bases from J, with 14 bases in between. For the CDR3, the DNA is TGCGCCAGCAGTGCGAGCAGGGTTGGGTACAATGAGCAGTTCTTC. As protein: CASSASRVGYNEQFF.

This clonotype came up many times. V gene TRBV5-1 combines with J gene TRBJ2-6; D gene ambiguous. The CDR3 loop spans 15 amino acids. Deletions cut 5 bases from V and 2 bases from J, with 11 bases between. The V gene's germline CDR1 is SGHRS and CDR2 YFSETQ. CDR3 region: CASRFEAAGANVLTF. DNA of the CDR3: TGCGCCAGCAGATTTGAGGCAGCTGGGGCCAACGTCCTGACTTTC.

This clonotype was seen a few times. This chain joins TRBV5-1 and TRBJ2-1; possibly TRBD2 for D (6 bases). Germline V lookup: CDR1 SGHRS, CDR2 YFSETQ. V lost 1 base and J lost 2, with 10 bases in between. The CDR3 contains 15 residues. The DNA for the CDR3 is TGCGCCAGCAGCTTGATGTGGGGGGCCTACAATGAGCAGTTCTTC. Translating gives CASSLMWGAYNEQFF.

The chain links TRBV7-2 to TRBJ1-1; tentatively, D is TRBD1 (5 bases). The V gene lost 5 bases and the J gene lost 0 bases, with 13 bases spanning the gap. This CDR3 is 15 amino acids long. CDR1 SGHTA and CDR2 FQGNSA come from the germline V gene. The chain's CDR3 is CASSKSGRLNTEAFF. CDR3 nucleotides: TGTGCCAGCAGCAAGTCGGGACGGCTGAACACTGAAGCTTTCTTT.